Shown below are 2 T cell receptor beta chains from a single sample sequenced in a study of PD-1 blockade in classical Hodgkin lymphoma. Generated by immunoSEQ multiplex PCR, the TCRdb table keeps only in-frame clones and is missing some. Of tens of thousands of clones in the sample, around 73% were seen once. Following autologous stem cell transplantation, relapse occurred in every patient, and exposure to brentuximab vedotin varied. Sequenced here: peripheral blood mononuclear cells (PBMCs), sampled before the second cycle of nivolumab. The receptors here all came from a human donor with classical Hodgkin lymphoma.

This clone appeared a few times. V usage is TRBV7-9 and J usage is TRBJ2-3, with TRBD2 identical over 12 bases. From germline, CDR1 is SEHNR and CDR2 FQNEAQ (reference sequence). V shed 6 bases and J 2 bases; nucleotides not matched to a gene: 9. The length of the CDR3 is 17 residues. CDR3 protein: CASRPKLAGGFTDTQYF. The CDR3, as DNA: TGTGCCAGCAGGCCGAAACTAGCGGGAGGTTTCACAGATACGCAGTATTTT.

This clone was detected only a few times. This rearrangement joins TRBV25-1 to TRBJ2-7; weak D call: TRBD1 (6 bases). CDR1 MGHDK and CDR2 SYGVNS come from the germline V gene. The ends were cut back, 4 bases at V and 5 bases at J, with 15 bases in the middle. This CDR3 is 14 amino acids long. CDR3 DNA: TGTGCCAGCAGTGTTTCAGGGGCAATCGACGAGCAGTACTTC. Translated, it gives CASSVSGAIDEQYF.